This entry is about one T cell receptor (beta chain). The sample originates from a study of blood T cell repertoires in COVID-19. The overall study: COVID-19 samples collected from the United States, Italy and Spain covered acute and convalescent phases.

Participant reports of clinical history set cohort assignment. Germline CDR1 SGHVS, CDR2 FQNEAQ. J was trimmed by 3 bases and V by 5 bases; bases with no gene match: 4. The CDR3 is 14 amino acids. The repertoire was sequenced with immunoSEQ multiplex PCR; TCRdb's copy has only in-frame clones and lacks some. The sample lists around 300,000 clones; approximately 89% were seen once. This sequence was found in a man younger than 40 who had recovered from COVID-19. The source material was PBMCs or T cells enriched from blood (not recorded which). The chain carries TRBV7-8 and TRBJ2-1, with TRBD2 matching 7 bases. CDR3 bases: TGTGCCAGCAGCCTCGGGGGGATCTACAATGAGCAGTTCTTC. It yields the protein CASSLGGIYNEQFF.